This T cell receptor beta chain originates from a study of blood T cell repertoires in COVID-19. At the level of the study: Material from acute and convalescent COVID-19 was sourced from the United States, Italy and Spain. Sources were T cells, B-cell-depleted T cells, or PBMCs; the material itself was cDNA or gDNA.

Per the original data handling: Reference gene primer amplification gave estimated nucleated cell counts. Sequencing was performed with immunoSEQ multiplex PCR; in TCRdb, only in-frame clones are kept and a portion is missing. V and J calls and clone size are those listed in that table; D and trimming were worked out from the DNA. Seen here are 68,000 or so clones, around nine tenths observed once, and the top ten hold roughly 3.1%. This clone was seen once. The V gene's germline CDR1 is SNHLY and CDR2 FYNNEI. This CDR3 is 11 amino acids long. V shed 7 bases and J shed 2 bases, with 5 bases lying between them. Recruited during active infection, patients (from Seattle) were subsequently followed longitudinally.

Source material: peripheral blood. This TCR was sampled from a woman in her forties or fifties with COVID-19, enrolled during active disease. This chain joins TRBV2 and TRBJ2-5; D uncertain. The CDR3 DNA is TGTGCCAGCACCCTGCAAGAGACCCAGTACTTC. Residues: CASTLQETQYF.